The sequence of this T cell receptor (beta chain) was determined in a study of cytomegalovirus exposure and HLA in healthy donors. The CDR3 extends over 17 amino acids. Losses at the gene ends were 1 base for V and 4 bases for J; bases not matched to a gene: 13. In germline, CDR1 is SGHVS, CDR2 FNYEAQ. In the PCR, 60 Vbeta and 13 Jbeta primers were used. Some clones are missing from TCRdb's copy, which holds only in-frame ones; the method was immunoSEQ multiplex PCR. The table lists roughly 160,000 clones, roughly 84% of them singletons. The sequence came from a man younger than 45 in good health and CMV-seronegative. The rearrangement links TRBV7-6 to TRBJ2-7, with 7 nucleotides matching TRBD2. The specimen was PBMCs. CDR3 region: CASSLEASGLTSYEQYF. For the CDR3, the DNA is TGTGCCAGCAGCTTAGAGGCTAGCGGTTTAACTTCTTACGAGCAGTACTTC.